Sequencing of this T cell receptor beta chain was carried out in a study of cytomegalovirus exposure and HLA in healthy donors. General study points: Productive status was seen about 87% or about 30% of the time for most TCR beta V segments in an earlier analysis. Altogether, 164 TCR beta chains were recorded as cytomegalovirus-associated. By HLA locus, TCR association rates varied in a later analysis, with DRB1 showing the most and HLA-C the fewest.

Primers: 60 Vbeta forward and 13 Jbeta reverse. Sequencing was performed with immunoSEQ multiplex PCR; in TCRdb, only in-frame clones are kept and a portion is missing. The table has about 150,000 clones, around 70% seen once; the top ten hold approximately 2.3%. Germline CDR1 SEHNR, CDR2 FQNEAQ (reference sequence). The CDR3 sequence is 12 residues long. Details on this clone: The antigen is unknown. One end of the junction is discordant with germline, which a read error may explain.

The TCR was taken from a woman aged 55-69 years in good health and CMV-seropositive. This rearrangement joins TRBV7-9 to TRBJ2-7; D call uncertain. What was sequenced was PBMCs. As DNA, the CDR3 is TGTTCCAGCAGCCAACACCACTACGAGCAGTACTTC. Protein: CSSSQHHYEQYF.